The next 20 T cell receptor beta chains were all read from a single sample in a study of regulatory T cells in long-lasting Graves disease. CDR3 regions were amplified by Arm-PCR using iRepertoire HTBI primers to build TCR beta libraries. TCRdb used MiXCR to reprocess the multiplex PCR reads, holding one entry per CDR3 protein. The repertoire holds approximately 390,000 distinct CDR3 sequences, with roughly 17% as singletons. Described time point: newly diagnosed GD, antithyroid drugs for less than 3 months. There was RNA extracted from PBMCs, and the TCR library was made from it. This sample was shared with a second study, whose subject was T cells in Graves' hyperthyroidism and ophthalmopathy.

The sequences come from peripheral blood mononuclear cells (PBMCs), collected at new diagnosis, from a patient treated with antithyroid drugs. These receptors were collected from a woman aged 18-29 years with Graves disease.

This clonotype was observed many times. J is TRBJ1-1 and V is TRBV2; D is perhaps TRBD1 (5 bases). Trimming took off 4 bases at V and 0 bases at J, with 9 bases between the two ends. The germline CDR1 and CDR2 sequences are SNHLY and FYNNEI. The CDR3 is made up of 14 amino acids. The CDR3 DNA is TGTGCCAGCAGTGTGCAGGGCTTGAACACTGAAGCTTTCTTT. Protein: CASSVQGLNTEAFF.

There are many counts of this clonotype. This chain uses TRBV7-9 with TRBJ2-7, with D perhaps matching TRBD1 (6 bases). The germline V gene encodes CDR1 SEHNR and CDR2 FQNEAQ (reference sequence). Trimming shortened V by 5 bases and J by 0 bases, and 11 bases separated the two germline ends. The CDR3 runs 14 residues. DNA of the CDR3: TGTGCCAGCAGCCGACAGGCTAGCTCCTACGAGCAGTACTTC. It codes for CASSRQASSYEQYF.

CDR3 in DNA: TGTGCCAGTAAAAAACTAGCGGTGGGGGCAGATACGCAGTATTTT. Translation gives CASKKLAVGADTQYF. The genes are TRBV19 and TRBJ2-3; 8 bases map to TRBD2. The CDR3 contains 15 residues. Germline V gene sequence: CDR1 LNHDA, CDR2 SQIVND (reference sequence). V lost 7 bases to trimming and J lost 4 bases; unmatched junction nucleotides: 10.

Note on this clonotype: Being one base from a much bigger clone, this may be a read error. Without the conserved terminal phenylalanine or tryptophan, this CDR3 likely stems from a read error. The chain joins TRBV28 to TRBJ1-2, with 8 nucleotides matching TRBD1. Per germline, CDR1 MDHEN and CDR2 SYDVKM. After removal of 5 bases from V and 3 bases from J, the junction contained 8 bases not matched to a gene. The CDR3 has 15 amino acids. The CDR3 region is CASSPKYRGDYGYTL. CDR3 bases: TGTGCCAGCAGTCCTAAATACAGGGGGGACTATGGCTACACCCTC.

This clonotype was counted many times. V and J are TRBV3-1 and TRBJ2-7; the match to TRBD1 covers 8 bases. V lost 1 base to trimming and J lost 5 bases; unmatched junction nucleotides: 10. The CDR3 sequence is 16 residues long. Germline CDR1 and CDR2: LGHDT and YNNKEL (reference sequence). In DNA, the CDR3 is TGTGCCAGCAGCCAAGGTCTGTCAGGGGGCATCCACGAGCAGTACTTC. It yields the protein CASSQGLSGGIHEQYF.

This clonotype was seen ten or more times. The chain joins TRBV5-1 to TRBJ2-1, with D possibly being TRBD2 (6 bases). Trimming removed 1 base at V and 6 bases at J, with 20 bases between. There are 17 residues in the CDR3. Per the germline V gene, CDR1 is SGHRS and CDR2 is YFSETQ. The CDR3 loop reads CASSLTVRGQGLNEQFF. The CDR3 DNA reads TGCGCCAGCAGCTTGACGGTTCGGGGTCAGGGACTCAATGAGCAGTTCTTC.

The sample holds many counts of this clonotype. This chain links TRBV28 with TRBJ1-1; 7 bases align to TRBD1. Germline lookup yields CDR1 MDHEN and CDR2 SYDVKM. The CDR3 length is 15 residues. The junction had 7 bases not matched to a gene; V was cut back by 3 bases and J by 3 bases. CDR3 amino acids: CASSFDRVGDTEAFF. The CDR3 region has the DNA TGTGCCAGCAGTTTTGACAGGGTAGGCGACACTGAAGCTTTCTTT.

This clonotype showed up just once. The chain is built from TRBV2 and TRBJ2-5, with unresolved D. Germline CDR1 SNHLY, CDR2 FYNNEI. This CDR3 has 15 residues. The V end lost 0 bases, the J end lost 5 bases, and 13 bases lay between the germline ends. The CDR3 DNA sequence: TGTGCCAGCAGTGAAGCACCAGGTACCGGGGAGACCCAGTACTTC. Translation gives CASSEAPGTGETQYF.

In this sample, this clonotype turned up many times. J is TRBJ1-1 and V is TRBV3-1; D gene ambiguous. Deletions cut 7 bases from V and 1 base from J, with 10 bases between. Germline V gene data show CDR1 as LGHDT and CDR2 as YNNKEL (reference sequence). The CDR3 runs 13 residues. CDR3 coding DNA: TGTGCCAGCACCAGCCCCGCGAACACTGAAGCTTTCTTT. The encoded protein is CASTSPANTEAFF. Based on the CDR3 plus reference TRBV3-1 and TRBJ1-1, the full variable domain is DTAVSQTPKYLVTQMGNDKSIKCEQNLGHDTMYWYKQDSKKFLKIMFSYNNKELIINETVPNRFSPKSPDKAHLNLHINSLELGDSAVYFCASTSPANTEAFFGQGTRLTVV.

This clonotype was recorded at least ten times. The gene calls are TRBV12-3 or TRBV12-4 and TRBJ2-6; D is unresolved. V was clipped by 4 bases and J by 4 bases, with 5 bases between them. The CDR3 runs to 13 residues. In DNA, the CDR3 is TGTGCCAGCAGTTCGAAGGGGGCCAACGTCCTGACTTTC. It specifies CASSSKGANVLTF.

The chain is built from TRBV28 and TRBJ2-5; the D gene is possibly TRBD2 (7 bases). CDR1 is MDHEN, CDR2 SYDVKM, per germline. Trimming removed 2 bases from V and 5 bases from J, with 15 bases in between. This CDR3 spans 15 amino acids. The CDR3 loop reads CASSLEGGPMETQYF. In nucleotides, the CDR3 is TGTGCCAGCAGTTTAGAGGGGGGGCCTATGGAGACCCAGTACTTC.

Ten or more counts support this clonotype. This sequence joins TRBV10-2 and TRBJ2-7; perhaps TRBD2 as D (6 bases). Per germline, CDR1 WSHSY and CDR2 SAAADI. The V end lost 2 bases, the J end lost 2 bases, and 13 bases lay between the germline ends. The CDR3 has 15 residues. The CDR3: CASSEEGTYTYEQYF. CDR3 nucleotide sequence: TGCGCCAGCAGTGAGGAGGGGACTTACACCTACGAGCAGTACTTC.

The chain uses TRBV2 and TRBJ1-2, with 9 bases lining up with TRBD1. Per the germline V gene, CDR1 is SNHLY and CDR2 is FYNNEI. V shed 7 bases and J 5 bases; nucleotides not matched to a gene: 14. CDR3 length: 16 residues. The CDR3 sequence is CASIAGFGTGPYGYTF. For the CDR3, the DNA is TGTGCCAGCATCGCGGGGTTCGGGACAGGGCCTTATGGCTACACCTTC.

The chain is built from TRBV19 and TRBJ2-7; the D call may be TRBD1 or TRBD2 (5 bases each). V lost 5 bases and J 3 bases, leaving 11 bases between the germline ends. This CDR3 has 13 amino acids. Germline V gene lookup returns CDR1 LNHDA and CDR2 SQIVND (reference sequence). The CDR3 coding sequence is TGTGCCAGTAGTCGTGGGGGATTCTACGAGCAGTACTTC. This sequence encodes CASSRGGFYEQYF.

This chain joins TRBV24-1 and TRBJ1-2; D perhaps matches TRBD1 (5 bases). Trimming cost V 1 base and J 5 bases, with 7 bases left between them. Germline V gene sequence: CDR1 KGHDR, CDR2 SFDVKD. This CDR3 spans 13 amino acids. The CDR3, as DNA: TGTGCCACCAGTGATTTTACAGGTTATGGCTACACCTTC. Protein product: CATSDFTGYGYTF.

In this sample, this clonotype turned up a few times. The J gene is TRBJ2-3, the V gene TRBV6-1; 11 nucleotides agree with TRBD2. CDR3 length equals 16 residues. V was clipped by 6 bases and J by 5 bases; unmatched bases: 10. The germline V gene encodes CDR1 MNHNS and CDR2 SASEGT. CDR3 region: CASRRIAGGPGDTQYF. CDR3 coding DNA: TGTGCCAGCAGACGAATAGCGGGAGGGCCCGGAGATACGCAGTATTTT.

In the case of this clonotype: Given a much more abundant clone one base away, this may be a read error. This chain joins TRBV18 and TRBJ1-4; possibly TRBD1 for D (5 bases). Germline V gives CDR1 KGHSH, CDR2 LQKENI. The CDR3 extends over 17 amino acids. Written as DNA, the CDR3 is TGTGTCAGCTCACCACGGGGACCCTGGGACACTAATGAAAAACTGTTTTTT. It codes for CVSSPRGPWDTNEKLFF.

The sample holds a few counts of this clonotype. J is TRBJ1-6 and V is TRBV30; 9 positions agree with TRBD1. This CDR3 has 14 amino acids. With 2 bases clipped from V and 7 bases from J, the junction kept 3 bases outside the gene matches. CDR1 and CDR2 from the germline V gene are GTSNPN and SVGIG (reference sequence). The CDR3, as DNA: TGTGCCTGGAGTACAGGACAGGGGAATTCACCCCTCCACTTT. Protein sequence: CAWSTGQGNSPLHF.

The chain joins TRBV20-1 to TRBJ2-2, with a tentative D call TRBD2 (6 bases). Looked up from germline, CDR1 is DFQATT and CDR2 is SNEGSKA (reference sequence). The CDR3 covers 14 residues. Trimming removed 1 base from V and 5 bases from J, with 11 bases in between. The CDR3 spells CSARAGSRTGELFF. As DNA, the CDR3 is TGCAGTGCTAGAGCCGGGAGTCGAACCGGGGAGCTGTTTTTT.

The chain's CDR3 is CATSDLTRAEQYF. Here the CDR3 DNA reads TGTGCCACCAGTGATTTGACCCGGGCTGAGCAGTACTTC. The J gene is TRBJ2-7, the V gene TRBV24-1, with D uncertain. The CDR3 runs to 13 residues. CDR1 is KGHDR and CDR2 is SFDVKD in the germline V gene. Trimming pared 0 bases from V and 7 bases from J, leaving 9 bases between.